The next 21 T cell receptor beta chains were all read from a single sample in a study of shared clonotypes between healthy human individuals. Profiled with immunoSEQ multiplex PCR; TCRdb holds only in-frame clones, not every one. The sample lists some 1,400,000 clones; around 97% were seen once. Material for sequencing was naive CD4+ T cells sorted from blood. As to subset: CD45RA+ positively selected. All receptors come from a man aged 25 to 45 in good health.

The chain links TRBV9 to TRBJ2-3, with D maybe TRBD1 (5 bases). V was clipped by 3 bases and J by 5 bases, with 16 bases between them. Germline V lookup: CDR1 SGDLS, CDR2 YYNGEE. This CDR3 region has 15 residues. In DNA, the CDR3 is TGTGCCAGCAGCGCACGTCAGGGAACCGGAGATACGCAGTATTTT. It yields the protein CASSARQGTGDTQYF.

The chain is built from TRBV19 and TRBJ1-1; 7 bases map to TRBD1. Germline CDR1 reads LNHDA; CDR2 reads SQIVND (reference sequence). Trimming at V came to 6 bases and at J to 12 bases, leaving 13 bases not matched to a gene. CDR3 size: 13 residues. The CDR3 loop reads CASRPEDRSSPFF. The CDR3 DNA sequence: TGTGCCAGTAGGCCAGAGGACAGGAGCTCTCCTTTCTTT.

The chain is built from TRBV7-8 and TRBJ2-3; TRBD1 is a possible D gene (6 bases). The CDR3 extends over 14 amino acids. Trimming shortened V by 4 bases and J by 6 bases, and 14 bases separated the two germline ends. CDR1 and CDR2 from the germline V gene are SGHVS and FQNEAQ. The CDR3 DNA reads TGTGCCAGCAGCTCCGACCGGGACAACGATACGCAGTATTTT. Translated, it gives CASSSDRDNDTQYF.

This chain uses TRBV27 with TRBJ1-4; possibly TRBD1 for D (6 bases). Germline lookup yields CDR1 MNHEY and CDR2 SMNVEV (reference sequence). V lost 4 bases and J lost 8, with 11 bases in between. CDR3 length equals 13 residues. CDR3 in amino acids: CASSSTGREKLFF. The CDR3 DNA reads as TGTGCCAGCAGTTCGACAGGTCGAGAAAAACTGTTTTTT.

The chain has TRBV5-1 and TRBJ2-2; no reliable D call. The V end lost 3 bases, the J end lost 5 bases, and 20 bases lay between the germline ends. The CDR3 runs 17 residues. Per germline, CDR1 SGHRS and CDR2 YFSETQ. The CDR3 spells CASSSRPGRPRTGELFF. CDR3 sequence (DNA): TGCGCCAGCAGCTCCCGCCCAGGACGGCCGAGAACCGGGGAGCTGTTTTTT. Combining the CDR3 with reference TRBV5-1 and TRBJ2-2 gives the whole variable domain KAGVTQTPRYLIKTRGQQVTLSCSPISGHRSVSWYQQTPGQGLQFLFEYFSETQRNKGNFPGRFSGRQFSNSRSEMNVSTLELGDSALYLCASSSRPGRPRTGELFFGEGSRLTVL.

The V gene is TRBV29-1, the J gene TRBJ2-3; 9 positions match TRBD2. The trim removed 6 bases at V and 4 bases at J, leaving 11 bases unmatched. Germline V lookup: CDR1 SQVTM, CDR2 ANQGSEA. The CDR3 runs to 15 residues. In nucleotides, the CDR3 is TGCAGCGTCTCCCCACTAGCGGGCCTAGCAGATACGCAGTATTTT. Encoded protein: CSVSPLAGLADTQYF.

This chain joins TRBV9 and TRBJ2-3; 12 bases are shared with TRBD2. CDR3 length: 19 residues. In germline, CDR1 is SGDLS, CDR2 YYNGEE. With V trimmed by 2 bases and J by 4 bases, 14 bases remained unmatched. CDR3: CASSVGLAGPGSPPDTQYF. Written as DNA, the CDR3 is TGTGCCAGCAGCGTTGGACTAGCGGGGCCCGGATCCCCCCCAGATACGCAGTATTTT.

This chain links TRBV10-3 with TRBJ2-7; D is possibly TRBD2 (6 bases). From germline, CDR1 is ENHRY and CDR2 SYGVKD. V lost 4 bases and J lost 0, with 16 bases in between. The CDR3 sequence is 16 residues long. The CDR3 here is CAISGLAVRSSYEQYF. The CDR3, as DNA: TGTGCCATCAGTGGGTTAGCGGTCAGGAGCTCCTACGAGCAGTACTTC.

The chain has TRBV6-5 and TRBJ2-7; TRBD1 or TRBD2 may be the D gene (5 bases each). This CDR3 contains 13 residues. Germline CDR1 MNHEY, CDR2 SVGAGI. V was clipped by 5 bases and J by 12 bases, with 20 bases between them. CDR3 coding DNA: TGTGCCAGCAGTCAACCGGGGCTCGAAAGGGTGTACTTC. As protein: CASSQPGLERVYF.

This clone has only a few counts. The same CDR3 can be traced to other DNA sequences in this sample. The chain has TRBV5-1 and TRBJ2-7; 11 nucleotides agree with TRBD2. The CDR3 is made up of 14 amino acids. V shed 2 bases, J shed 2 bases, and the junction held 0 bases outside the gene matches. Germline V gene lookup returns CDR1 SGHRS and CDR2 YFSETQ. The DNA for the CDR3 is TGCGCCAGCAGCTTACTAGCGGGAGCCTACGAGCAGTACTTC. Protein product: CASSLLAGAYEQYF.

The V and J genes are TRBV5-1 and TRBJ2-2; TRBD2 matches at 7 bases. This CDR3 is 15 amino acids long. In germline, CDR1 is SGHRS, CDR2 YFSETQ. The J segment lost 5 bases and the V segment lost 3 bases, leaving 7 bases of the junction unmatched. For the CDR3, the DNA is TGCGCCAGCAGCTGGGGAGGGGCTGGGACCGGGGAGCTGTTTTTT. It is translated as CASSWGGAGTGELFF.

J is TRBJ2-6 and V is TRBV15; a weak D match, TRBD1 (7 bases). The CDR3 runs to 19 residues. The V gene lost 1 base and the J gene lost 1 base, with 17 bases spanning the gap. The germline CDR1 and CDR2 sequences are LNHNV and YYDKDF (reference sequence). The CDR3 DNA reads as TGTGCCACCAGCAGAGGACTAGGACAGGTCGGGTCTGGGGCCAACGTCCTGACTTTC. Translating gives CATSRGLGQVGSGANVLTF.

Note on this clone: The sample contains more than one DNA sequence encoding this CDR3. The chain has TRBV5-1 and TRBJ1-4; D is uncertain. Per the germline V gene, CDR1 is SGHRS and CDR2 is YFSETQ. This CDR3 is 15 amino acids long. Trimming removed 1 base from V and 0 bases from J, with 7 bases in between. CDR3 nucleotide sequence: TGCGCCAGCAGCTTGATCCCCGCAACTAATGAAAAACTGTTTTTT. This encodes CASSLIPATNEKLFF.

This clone was seen a single time. V and J are TRBV7-9 and TRBJ2-2; TRBD2 agrees at 9 bases. CDR1 and CDR2 from the germline V gene are SEHNR and FQNEAQ (reference sequence). The CDR3 contains 17 residues. Unmatched junction bases numbered 8, after V lost 5 bases and J lost 1 base. CDR3 nucleotides: TGTGCCAGCAGCGGAAAACTAGCGGGTATGAACACCGGGGAGCTGTTTTTT. Its translation is CASSGKLAGMNTGELFF.

The rearrangement joins TRBV6-5 to TRBJ1-2, with TRBD1 matching over 7 bases. The CDR3 extends over 13 amino acids. Germline V gene sequence: CDR1 MNHEY, CDR2 SVGAGI. J lost 9 bases, V lost 7 bases, and 11 bases had no gene match. The CDR3 is CASTPDRVVRYTF. In DNA form, the CDR3 reads TGTGCCAGCACTCCCGACAGGGTTGTGCGCTACACCTTC.

This clone was recorded only once. The chain is built from TRBV5-1 and TRBJ1-2; 10 bases are a match to TRBD1. Trimming at V came to 4 bases and at J to 2 bases, leaving 5 bases not matched to a gene. Looked up from germline, CDR1 is SGHRS and CDR2 is YFSETQ. CDR3 size: 15 residues. In DNA, the CDR3 is TGCGCCAGCAGCGATAGGGACAGGGGAAACTATGGCTACACCTTC. This gives the protein CASSDRDRGNYGYTF.

The chain is built from TRBV10-1 and TRBJ2-1, with D perhaps TRBD2 (5 bases). Germline V gene sequence: CDR1 WNHNN, CDR2 SYGVQD (reference sequence). V gave up 0 bases and J gave up 9 bases, with 15 bases separating them. The CDR3 is made up of 15 amino acids. Here the CDR3 reads CASSESTAPLGEQFF. The CDR3 DNA sequence: TGCGCCAGCAGTGAGTCCACGGCTCCACTAGGTGAGCAGTTCTTC.

This clone was seen only once. The chain couples TRBV5-1 to TRBJ1-3; 9 positions match TRBD1. Unmatched junction bases numbered 4, after V lost 0 bases and J lost 3 bases. Germline V gene lookup returns CDR1 SGHRS and CDR2 YFSETQ. The CDR3 is made up of 16 amino acids. CDR3 protein: CASSLAGTGNGNTIYF. The DNA for the CDR3 is TGCGCCAGCAGCTTGGCCGGGACAGGGAATGGAAACACCATATATTTT.

As for this clone: This CDR3 is also generated by other DNA sequences in the sample. This chain connects TRBV5-1 to TRBJ2-1; 8 positions agree with TRBD2. Germline CDR1 and CDR2: SGHRS and YFSETQ. Germline trimming cut 3 bases from V and 6 bases from J; bases unmatched to any gene: 5. The CDR3 totals 14 residues. The CDR3 DNA sequence: TGCGCCAGCAGCTCAGGACTAGCTAGCAATGAGCAGTTCTTC. Amino acid sequence: CASSSGLASNEQFF.

The V gene is TRBV4-1, the J gene TRBJ2-1; 14 nucleotides align to TRBD2. Germline loops: CDR1 MGHRA, CDR2 YSYEKL. J gave up 9 bases and V 6 bases, and 13 bases lay outside the gene matches. The CDR3 has 17 residues. The CDR3 sequence is CASRPGLAGDSPGEQFF. CDR3 in DNA: TGCGCCAGCAGACCGGGACTAGCGGGAGACTCCCCAGGTGAGCAGTTCTTC.

The V gene is TRBV12-5, the J gene TRBJ2-1, with 7 bases aligning to TRBD2. Germline V lookup: CDR1 LGHNT, CDR2 FRNRAP. V lost 7 bases, J lost 3 bases, and 0 bases stayed unmatched. The CDR3 extends over 12 amino acids. The CDR3 bases are TGTGCTAGTGAGCGGGACTACAATGAGCAGTTCTTC. It specifies CASERDYNEQFF.